A selection of T cell receptor beta chains follows, all from one sample in a study of T cells in Graves' hyperthyroidism and ophthalmopathy. TCRdb reprocessed the multiplex PCR reads with MiXCR, giving one entry per CDR3 protein. The sample yields 360,000 or so distinct CDR3 sequences, 12% to 15% seen once. Sample: blood. The receptors were sampled from a woman aged 60-75 years with Graves' ophthalmopathy. CDR3s include the opening cysteine and the closing phenylalanine or tryptophan. The D gene is left open where the match is weak. Not all rows give a size; the values are once, few, many and, for expanded clones, a class.

-	TRBV3-1	many	TRBJ1-5	TGTGCCAGCAGCCAAGGAGGGGGGGGTAATCAGCCCCAGCATTTT	CASSQGGGGNQPQHF
TRBD1	TRBV5-1	-	TRBJ2-5	TGCGCCAGCAGCCCAATACAGGGGGTAAGAGAGACCCAGTACTTC	CASSPIQGVRETQYF
-	TRBV27	many	TRBJ2-7	TGTGCCAGCAGTTCCCGTCGGTTTCCCTACGAGCAGTACTTC	CASSSRRFPYEQYF
TRBD1	TRBV6-1	-	TRBJ1-2	TGTGCCAGCAGTGCTCACCCGCCGGGACAGGGATCCTATGGCTACACCTTC	CASSAHPPGQGSYGYTF
-	TRBV15	many	TRBJ1-5	TGTGCCACCAGCGGCAGACAGGCGCAAAATCAGCCCCAGCATTTT	CATSGRQAQNQPQHF
TRBD2	TRBV6-1	few	TRBJ2-7	TGTGCCAGCAGTTGGGGACTAGCGGGAGGGTTTTACGAGCAGTACTTC	CASSWGLAGGFYEQYF
TRBD2	TRBV7-2	many	TRBJ2-1	TGTGCCAGCAGCTTCGGGACTAGCGCCCACAATGAGCAGTTCTTC	CASSFGTSAHNEQFF
TRBD1	TRBV29-1	few	TRBJ1-1	TGCAGCGTCCAGACAGGGGGCACTGAAGCTTTCTTT	CSVQTGGTEAFF
TRBD1	TRBV2	many	TRBJ2-7	TGTGCCACCCTACTCGACGGACAGGGAAATAACGAGCAGTACTTC	CATLLDGQGNNEQYF
-	TRBV29-1	few	TRBJ2-4	TGCAGCGTTGAGGGTGGGGGCAGAGGGACCAAAAACATTCAGTACTTC	CSVEGGGRGTKNIQYF
-	TRBV20-1	-	TRBJ2-5	TGCAGTGCCGGACAGATTCAAGAGACCCAGTACTTC	CSAGQIQETQYF
TRBD2	TRBV6-4	many	TRBJ2-2	TGTGCCAGCAGTGACGCTCCCGGGACTAGGGGCACCGGGGAGCTGTTTTTT	CASSDAPGTRGTGELFF
TRBD2	TRBV2	many	TRBJ2-3	TGTGCCAGCAGAGACGGACTAGCGGGACACACAGATACGCAGTATTTT	CASRDGLAGHTDTQYF
TRBD2	TRBV3-1	-	TRBJ2-3	TGTGTCAGCAGCCAAGATGCCCTAGCGGGACTAGATACGCAGTATTTT	CVSSQDALAGLDTQYF
TRBD2	TRBV9	few	TRBJ2-1	TGTGCCAGCAGCGTAGTTGGTAGCGGGAGATCTGAGCAGTTCTTC	CASSVVGSGRSEQFF
-	TRBV20-1	-	TRBJ2-1	TGCAGTGCTAGCTCCCAGCCGGGGCCCTACAATGAGCAGTTCTTC	CSASSQPGPYNEQFF
-	TRBV27	many	TRBJ1-2	TGTGCCAGCAGTTTCTCTCGGGATCCCTATGGCTACACCTTC	CASSFSRDPYGYTF
-	TRBV3-1	-	TRBJ2-7	TGTGCCAGCAGCCAAGTTGAGAGATCCTGCGAGCAGTACTTC	CASSQVERSCEQYF
TRBD1	TRBV28	-	TRBJ2-3	TGTGCCAGCAGTTCTCCGGGACAGGGTCCAGATACGCAGTATTTT	CASSSPGQGPDTQYF
TRBD2	TRBV7-8	many	TRBJ2-1	TGTGCCAGCAGCACCTTAGCGGGAGGCTCCTACAATGAGCAGTTCTTC	CASSTLAGGSYNEQFF
-	TRBV28	few	TRBJ2-3	TGTGCCAGCAGTTTAAGCGGAGGGGGCCCAGATACGCAGTATTTT	CASSLSGGGPDTQYF
-	TRBV7-6	many	TRBJ1-1	TGTGCCAGCAGCACCCCGCCGCCGGGGCGAAACACTGAAGCTTTCTTT	CASSTPPPGRNTEAFF
-	TRBV2	many	TRBJ2-5	TGTGCCAGCAGTGGGGGGGCCGGAGAGACCCAGTACTTC	CASSGGAGETQYF
-	TRBV7-9	-	TRBJ2-1	TGTGCCAGCAGCCGAGGACATTTGGGGGCCGGAGGACCCCAGAGCTCCTACAATGAGCAGTTCTTC	CASSRGHLGAGGPQSSYNEQFF
TRBD1	TRBV9	-	TRBJ1-2	TGTGCCAGCAGCCCAGGAGGGACAGGGCGCGGCTACACCTTC	CASSPGGTGRGYTF
-	TRBV12-5	few	TRBJ2-2	TGTGCTAGTGGTTTGGTTACCGGACTGTCCGTGGAGCTGTTTTTT	CASGLVTGLSVELFF
TRBD2	TRBV4-1	-	TRBJ2-1	TGCGCCAGCAGCCGTCGGACTAGCGGGAGGGATTACAATGAGCAGTTCTTC	CASSRRTSGRDYNEQFF
-	TRBV6-4	-	TRBJ2-1	TGTGCCAGCACCCCCGGAGGGAGACCGAACAATGAGCAGTTCTTC	CASTPGGRPNNEQFF
-	TRBV20-1	many	TRBJ2-5	TGCAGTGCTACCAGGCCCCAAGAGACCCAGTACTTC	CSATRPQETQYF
-	TRBV20-1	-	TRBJ2-7	TGCAGTGCTAGTCGACCGGACGGCTACGAGCAGTACTTC	CSASRPDGYEQYF
-	TRBV7-9	-	TRBJ1-4	TGTGCCAGCAGCTATGGGTATGAAAAACTGTTTTTT	CASSYGYEKLFF
TRBD1	TRBV9	few	TRBJ2-1	TGTGCCAGCAGCACCACAGGGGACTCCTACAATGAGCAGTTCTTC	CASSTTGDSYNEQFF
-	TRBV19	-	TRBJ1-5	TGTGCCAGTAGTGAAAATCCCCAGTTCGTATCTGGCAATCAGCCCCAGCATTTT	CASSENPQFVSGNQPQHF
TRBD1	TRBV27	-	TRBJ1-2	TGTGCCAGCAGTTTATCCGGACAGGGGGCCTACCTAAACTATGGCTACACCTTC	CASSLSGQGAYLNYGYTF
TRBD1	TRBV20-1	few	TRBJ2-7	TGCAGTGCTAGAGATCGATTGACAGGGGGCTCCTACGAGCAGTACTTC	CSARDRLTGGSYEQYF
-	TRBV12-3/TRBV12-4	-	TRBJ2-3	TGTGCCAGCAGTTTGAGGCGGACCCCCACAGATACGCAGTATTTT	CASSLRRTPTDTQYF
-	TRBV29-1	-	TRBJ2-2	TGCAGCGCTCGGGGACTCCTATACACCGGGGAGCTGTTTTTT	CSARGLLYTGELFF
-	TRBV10-3	many	TRBJ2-7	TGTGCCATCAGTGAGTCAACGACCCTGGACGAGCAGTACTTC	CAISESTTLDEQYF
TRBD2	TRBV5-5	few	TRBJ2-1	TGTGCCCACCAAGCGGGAGGCTTGGATGAGCAGTTCTTC	CAHQAGGLDEQFF
-	TRBV20-1	-	TRBJ2-5	TGCAGTGCTGACCGGACAGCATGGGGAGGGGAGACCCAGTACTTC	CSADRTAWGGETQYF
-	TRBV5-1	-	TRBJ2-5	TGCGCCAGCAGCTTGGATATCGGGACACAAGAGACCCAGTACTTC	CASSLDIGTQETQYF
-	TRBV2	many	TRBJ2-5	TGTGCCAGCAGTGGAACAGGGGAGACCCAGTACTTC	CASSGTGETQYF
-	TRBV30	-	TRBJ1-1	TGTGCCTGGAGATATCATATGAACACTGAAGCTTTCTTT	CAWRYHMNTEAFF
TRBD2	TRBV28	many	TRBJ2-7	TGTGCCAGCAGATCCGGACTAGTATACGAGCAGTACTTC	CASRSGLVYEQYF
-	TRBV30	many	TRBJ1-1	TGTGCCTGGAAACCGGCAGGCTACACTGAAGCTTTCTTT	CAWKPAGYTEAFF
-	TRBV28	-	TRBJ2-7	TGTGCCAGCAGTTCGAGGCACTACGAGCAGTACTTC	CASSSRHYEQYF